The 24 T cell receptor beta chains below come from one sample, sequenced in a study of T cell repertoires in cytomegalovirus infection. TCRdb recomputed calls from the reads with MiXCR, one row per CDR3 protein. Of more than 150,000 distinct CDR3 sequences in the sample, roughly a fifth are singletons; the top ten hold less than 3%. Sequenced input: PBMCs. The receptors were gathered from a human donor in good health (CMV status not recorded). Some clones in this sample may be carry-over from other donors' samples.

This clonotype has a handful of counts. The chain combines TRBV6-1 with TRBJ1-2, with 9 bases matching TRBD1. This CDR3 spans 17 amino acids. After removal of 5 bases from V and 1 base from J, the junction contained 11 bases not matched to a gene. The germline gives CDR1 MNHNS, CDR2 SASEGT. CDR3 in amino acids: CASSSNARTGVNYGYTF. CDR3 sequence (DNA): TGTGCCAGCAGTTCAAATGCAAGGACAGGGGTTAACTATGGCTACACCTTC.

The chain combines TRBV25-1 with TRBJ1-2; the D is unclear. Trimming shortened V by 5 bases and J by 8 bases, and 18 bases separated the two germline ends. CDR3 length: 14 amino acids. The germline V gene has CDR1 MGHDK and CDR2 SYGVNS. CDR3 in amino acids: CASSPGTDVGGYTF. DNA of the CDR3: TGTGCCAGCAGTCCCGGAACGGACGTAGGGGGCTACACCTTC.

The chain joins TRBV5-1 to TRBJ2-1, with a weak D call TRBD2 (5 bases). The V and J ends lost 2 bases and 2 bases respectively, with 8 bases between them. The CDR3 length is 14 residues. In germline, CDR1 is SGHRS, CDR2 YFSETQ. The CDR3 sequence: CASSLEAAYNEQFF. CDR3 nucleotide sequence: TGCGCCAGCAGCTTAGAAGCGGCCTACAATGAGCAGTTCTTC.

The chain is built from TRBV6-2 or TRBV6-3 and TRBJ2-1; TRBD2 matches at 13 bases. CDR1 is MNHEY and CDR2 is SVGEGT in the germline V gene. V lost 5 bases to trimming and J lost 0 bases; unmatched junction nucleotides: 7. CDR3 length: 18 amino acids. CDR3 coding DNA: TGTGCCAGCAGTCCGACCGGACTAGCGGGGGCCTCCTACAATGAGCAGTTCTTC. Translated, it gives CASSPTGLAGASYNEQFF.

A remark on this clonotype: Being one base from a much bigger clone, this may be a read error. This sequence joins TRBV7-2 and TRBJ2-2; D unclear. Per germline, CDR1 SGHTA and CDR2 FQGNSA. The CDR3 spans 12 residues. CDR3 sequence: CASRPETAELFF. CDR3 coding DNA: TGTGCCAGCAGACCCGAAACCGCGGAGCTGTTTTTT.

The chain links TRBV20-1 to TRBJ2-3; D is ambiguous. There are 16 residues in the CDR3. Per the germline V gene, CDR1 is DFQATT and CDR2 is SNEGSKA (reference sequence). V was shortened by 6 bases and J by 0 bases, with 19 bases between the two germline ends. CDR3 DNA: TGCAGTGCCCGAAGGCAAATCGGCCTTAGCACAGATACGCAGTATTTT. Translating it yields CSARRQIGLSTDTQYF.

J is TRBJ2-1 and V is TRBV7-4; the D is unclear. Germline V CDR1 and CDR2: SGHVT, SQSDAQ. The V and J ends lost 4 bases and 4 bases respectively, with 8 bases between them. This CDR3 contains 13 residues. CDR3 region: CASSSPGYNEQFF. As DNA, the CDR3 is TGTGCCAGCAGCTCCCCCGGATACAATGAGCAGTTCTTC.

This clonotype was seen at least ten times. The rearrangement uses TRBV7-2 and TRBJ2-1; tentative D call: TRBD1 (6 bases). Trimming pared 4 bases from V and 0 bases from J, leaving 10 bases between. Per the germline V gene, CDR1 is SGHTA and CDR2 is FQGNSA. The CDR3 spans 15 residues. CDR3 protein: CASSSDRSSYNEQFF. The CDR3 region has the DNA TGTGCCAGCAGCTCCGACAGGAGCTCCTACAATGAGCAGTTCTTC.

A note on this clonotype: The germline gene is not matched at one end of the junction; a read error may be the cause. The chain combines TRBV7-7 with TRBJ2-3, with D hard to call. The CDR3 consists of 14 residues. Germline V gene data show CDR1 as SSHAT and CDR2 as FNYEAQ (reference sequence). The DNA of the CDR3 is TGTGCTAGCAGCGCATCCGGTTTCACAGATACGCAGTATTTT. Translation gives CASSASGFTDTQYF.

This clonotype was observed a few times. This chain joins TRBV11-3 and TRBJ2-1, with TRBD2 matching 14 bases. CDR1 is SGHNT and CDR2 is YENEEA in the germline V gene. The CDR3 loop spans 18 amino acids. V lost 0 bases, J lost 5 bases, and 6 bases stayed unmatched. CDR3 DNA: TGTGCCAGCAGCTTAGATGGGACTAGCGGGAGAATCCACAATGAGCAGTTCTTC. Translated, it gives CASSLDGTSGRIHNEQFF. Looking up the rest from reference TRBV11-3 and TRBJ2-1 gives the full variable domain: EAGVVQSPRYKIIEKKQPVAFWCNPISGHNTLYWYLQNLGQGPELLIRYENEEAVDDSQLPKDRFSAERLKGVDSTLKIQPAELGDSAVYLCASSLDGTSGRIHNEQFFGPGTRLTVL.

This clonotype showed up just a few times. CDR3 DNA: TGTGCCAGCAATCAGCGGGGGGGCTCCTACAATGAGCAGTTCTTC. Amino acid sequence: CASNQRGGSYNEQFF. The chain combines TRBV12-3 or TRBV12-4 with TRBJ2-1; 10 bases align to TRBD2. CDR3 length equals 15 residues. V dropped 7 bases and J dropped 0; count of bases not matched to a gene: 3.

V and J are TRBV27 and TRBJ2-7; the D gene is possibly TRBD2 (6 bases). Germline V gene data show CDR1 as MNHEY and CDR2 as SMNVEV (reference sequence). Deletions cut 6 bases from V and 6 bases from J, with 15 bases between. This CDR3 region has 13 residues. The CDR3 coding sequence is TGTGCCAGCAGCGCCGAAGCGGGTCTCGAGCAGTACTTC. Encoded protein: CASSAEAGLEQYF.

This clonotype was picked up many times. An end of the junction does not agree with germline; a read error may underlie this. The chain has TRBV7-2 and TRBJ1-1, with D possibly matching TRBD1 (5 bases). The CDR3 extends over 19 amino acids. Germline loops: CDR1 SGHTA, CDR2 FQGNSA. The CDR3 sequence is CASRLGGLGARPRIEEAFF. CDR3 DNA sequence: TGTGCCAGCAGATTAGGCGGTCTTGGGGCGCGCCCCCGCATTGAGGAAGCTTTCTTT.

This chain joins TRBV11-2 and TRBJ1-2; 10 bases match TRBD1. Per the germline V gene, CDR1 is SGHAT and CDR2 is FQNNGV. V dropped 1 base and J dropped 2; count of bases not matched to a gene: 7. This CDR3 has 17 residues. CDR3 sequence reads: CASSLATMGQGNYGYTF. The CDR3 nucleotides read TGTGCCAGCAGCTTAGCGACTATGGGACAGGGGAACTATGGCTACACCTTC.

This chain joins TRBV11-2 and TRBJ1-5; D remains ambiguous. Trimming pared 3 bases from V and 8 bases from J, leaving 11 bases between. Germline CDR1 SGHAT, CDR2 FQNNGV. The CDR3 is made up of 13 amino acids. CDR3 nucleotide sequence: TGTGCCAGCAGCTTTACGGTTGATGAGCCCCAGCATTTT. Protein sequence: CASSFTVDEPQHF.

The chain couples TRBV20-1 to TRBJ1-5, with a weak D call TRBD1 (5 bases). Germline V gene sequence: CDR1 DFQATT, CDR2 SNEGSKA (reference sequence). V was trimmed by 3 bases and J by 7 bases, leaving 16 bases between them. CDR3 length: 14 amino acids. The CDR3 spells CSASLGREGQPQHF. The CDR3 bases are TGCAGTGCTAGTTTGGGCAGGGAGGGACAGCCCCAGCATTTT.

In its sample, this clonotype was seen a few times. The rearrangement uses TRBV7-6 and TRBJ2-2; unclear D gene. The V gene's germline CDR1 is SGHVS and CDR2 FNYEAQ. Trimming pared 4 bases from V and 5 bases from J, leaving 17 bases between. This CDR3 region has 16 residues. CDR3: CASSSLLDIWTGELFF. DNA for the CDR3: TGTGCCAGCAGCTCCCTATTAGACATATGGACCGGGGAGCTGTTTTTT.

V usage is TRBV29-1 and J usage is TRBJ1-1; 7 nucleotides match TRBD1. The germline V gene has CDR1 SQVTM and CDR2 ANQGSEA. V was clipped by 5 bases and J by 5 bases; unmatched bases: 2. This CDR3 spans 11 amino acids. This CDR3 is CSVYRGTEAFF. As DNA, the CDR3 is TGCAGCGTTTACAGGGGTACTGAAGCTTTCTTT. Full variable domain (outside the CDR3, taken from reference TRBV29-1 and TRBJ1-1): SAVISQKPSRDICQRGTSLTIQCQVDSQVTMMFWYRQQPGQSLTLIATANQGSEATYESGFVIDKFPISRPNLTFSTLTVSNMSPEDSSIYLCSVYRGTEAFFGQGTRLTVV.

The chain couples TRBV29-1 to TRBJ2-7; 10 positions agree with TRBD2. V shed 6 bases and J 3 bases; nucleotides not matched to a gene: 11. Germline V gene sequence: CDR1 SQVTM, CDR2 ANQGSEA. The CDR3 is 15 residues long. DNA of the CDR3: TGCAGCGTGGAGAGGGCTAGCGGGGGCCTCTACGAGCAGTACTTC. Encoded protein: CSVERASGGLYEQYF.

This clonotype was detected only a few times. Germline and junction disagree at one end, which may indicate a read error. V is TRBV11-2 and J is TRBJ2-3; 7 nucleotides match TRBD2. The CDR3 runs to 17 residues. Germline V gene data show CDR1 as SGHAT and CDR2 as FQNNGV. CDR3 loop: CANSHAGLAASTDTQYF. In DNA form, the CDR3 reads TGTGCCAACAGCCACGCGGGTCTAGCGGCTAGCACAGATACGCAGTATTTT.

The rearrangement uses TRBV14 and TRBJ2-7; TRBD2 aligns across 7 bases. V dropped 3 bases and J dropped 1; count of bases not matched to a gene: 15. There are 18 residues in the CDR3. Germline-derived CDR1 and CDR2 are SGHDN and FVKESK. CDR3 loop: CASSQGPLGGERSYEQYF. The CDR3, as DNA: TGTGCCAGCAGCCAGGGACCCTTGGGAGGGGAACGGTCCTACGAGCAGTACTTC. Using reference TRBV14 and TRBJ2-7 for the parts outside the CDR3, the full variable domain is EAGVTQFPSHSVIEKGQTVTLRCDPISGHDNLYWYRRVMGKEIKFLLHFVKESKQDESGMPNNRFLAERTGGTYSTLKVQPAELEDSGVYFCASSQGPLGGERSYEQYFGPGTRLTVT.

This clonotype was observed a handful of times. The V and J genes are TRBV28 and TRBJ2-7, with 8 bases fitting TRBD1. Germline V gene data show CDR1 as MDHEN and CDR2 as SYDVKM. The V and J ends lost 1 base and 4 bases, in that order; junction bases with no gene match: 6. This CDR3 has 15 residues. In nucleotides, the CDR3 is TGTGCCAGCAGTTTATTGGGACAGGTTACTTACGAGCAGTACTTC. Translated: CASSLLGQVTYEQYF. Supplemented by reference TRBV28 and TRBJ2-7, the full variable domain reads DVKVTQSSRYLVKRTGEKVFLECVQDMDHENMFWYRQDPGLGLRLIYFSYDVKMKEKGDIPEGYSVSREKKERFSLILESASTNQTSMYLCASSLLGQVTYEQYFGPGTRLTVT.

The chain combines TRBV6-2 or TRBV6-3 with TRBJ2-7, with a weak D call TRBD1 (6 bases). Looked up from germline, CDR1 is MNHEY and CDR2 is SVGEGT. V lost 2 bases to trimming and J lost 9 bases, with 23 bases between them. The CDR3 runs 16 residues. CDR3 residues: CASSYVRGTWTTVQYF. For the CDR3, the DNA is TGTGCCAGCAGTTACGTCCGTGGGACATGGACCACGGTGCAGTACTTC.

The J gene is TRBJ2-1, the V gene TRBV20-1, with 13 bases that match TRBD2. This CDR3 has 14 amino acids. The J segment lost 9 bases and the V segment lost 5 bases, leaving 7 bases of the junction unmatched. Germline CDR1 DFQATT, CDR2 SNEGSKA (reference sequence). The CDR3 loop reads CSAGLAGVASEQFF. Written as DNA, the CDR3 is TGCAGTGCTGGACTAGCGGGGGTAGCCAGTGAGCAGTTCTTC.